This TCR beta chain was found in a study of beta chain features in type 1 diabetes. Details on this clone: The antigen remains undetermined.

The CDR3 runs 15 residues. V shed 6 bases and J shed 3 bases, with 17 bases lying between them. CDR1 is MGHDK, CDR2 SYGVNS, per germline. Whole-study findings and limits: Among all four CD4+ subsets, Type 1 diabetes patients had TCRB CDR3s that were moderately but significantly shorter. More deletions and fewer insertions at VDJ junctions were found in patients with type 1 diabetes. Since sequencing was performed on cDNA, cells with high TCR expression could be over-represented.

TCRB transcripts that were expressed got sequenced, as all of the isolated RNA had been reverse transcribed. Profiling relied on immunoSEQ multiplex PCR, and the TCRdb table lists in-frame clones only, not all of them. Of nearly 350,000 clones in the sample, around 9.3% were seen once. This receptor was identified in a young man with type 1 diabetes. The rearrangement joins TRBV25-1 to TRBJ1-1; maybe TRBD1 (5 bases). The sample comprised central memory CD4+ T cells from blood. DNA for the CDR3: TGTGCCAGCAGCCCCCTTGGGGGAACGGACACTGAAGCTTTCTTT. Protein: CASSPLGGTDTEAFF.